This T cell receptor (beta chain) comes out of a study of T cells in Graves' hyperthyroidism and ophthalmopathy. Whole-study findings and limits: Among thyroid clonotypes expanded above 0.001, most also appeared in blood. It was a median 6.5 months before onset that the model predicted ophthalmopathy. Ophthalmopathy was told apart from stable hyperthyroidism by a 13 V-J model.

This CDR3 comprises 14 residues. Trimming took 3 bases from V and 6 from J, leaving 14 bases between them. Germline loops: CDR1 ENHRY, CDR2 SYGVKD. Exclusions: uncontrolled infection, other autoimmune disease, pregnancy, lactation. This clonotype was recorded a few times. The antigen is unknown. RNA transcripts yielded amplified TCR beta CDR3 regions. In the first-round RT-PCR of the TCR CDR3, the HTBI primer set was used. TCRdb used MiXCR to reprocess the multiplex PCR reads, holding one entry per CDR3 protein. The sample consists of approximately 640,000 distinct CDR3 sequences, over 40% of them appearing once.

Sequenced material: peripheral blood or thyroid tissue (not recorded which). This chain joins TRBV10-3 and TRBJ1-2; D gene uncertain. The sequence came from an adult man with Graves' disease, either hyperthyroidism or ophthalmopathy (not recorded which). The CDR3 DNA follows: TGTGCCATCAGTGATAGAACAGTAACTAATGGCTACACCTTC. Protein sequence: CAISDRTVTNGYTF.